A selection of T cell receptor beta chains follows, all from one sample in a study of blood T cell repertoires in COVID-19. Profiling relied on immunoSEQ multiplex PCR, and the TCRdb table lists in-frame clones only, not all of them. There are 350,000 or so clones in the sample; 70% to 90% occur only once, and 4% to 5.5% lies in the top ten. The sequenced sample consisted of PBMCs or T cells enriched from blood (not recorded which). All receptors come from a woman aged 40 to 50 with acute COVID-19. Each CDR3 is given with its conserved first and last residue. A D gene is named only where the DNA matches it firmly. Only part of the rows carry a size: once, few, many, or a class if the clone is expanded.

clone size	D gene	V gene	J gene	CDR3 DNA	CDR3 protein
few	TRBD1	TRBV12-3/TRBV12-4	TRBJ1-2	TGTGCCAGCAGTCAGGACAGGGTATACGGCTACACCTTC	CASSQDRVYGYTF
-	TRBD1	TRBV29-1	TRBJ2-3	TGCAGCGTTCTAGTTGCTCCGGGACAGGAGCGCACGGATACGCAGTATTTT	CSVLVAPGQERTDTQYF
-	TRBD2	TRBV7-9	TRBJ2-3	TGTGCCAGCAGCCCGGGGGTAGCGGGAGTTGATTCAACAGATACGCAGTATTTT	CASSPGVAGVDSTDTQYF
once	-	TRBV11-3	TRBJ2-2	TGTGCCAGCAGCTTAGAGGGAGTTGCCGGGGAGCTGTTTTTT	CASSLEGVAGELFF
-	-	TRBV5-1	TRBJ1-1	TGCGCCAGCAGCCAGGGGACCGAGAACACTGAAGCTTTCTTT	CASSQGTENTEAFF
many	TRBD1	TRBV6-4	TRBJ2-2	TGTGCCAGCAGTCCGACAGGGGGTGGCACCGGGGAGCTGTTTTTT	CASSPTGGGTGELFF
-	TRBD1	TRBV11-2	TRBJ1-5	TGTGCCAGCAGCTTGACAGGGAACAATCAGCCCCAGCATTTT	CASSLTGNNQPQHF
-	-	TRBV7-3	TRBJ2-5	TGTGCCAGCAGCCTAAACCCGGGGGACCAAGAGACCCAGTACTTC	CASSLNPGDQETQYF
-	-	TRBV11-2	TRBJ2-7	TGTGCCAGCAACCCTTACCAGGCCTACGAGCAGTACTTC	CASNPYQAYEQYF
-	TRBD1	TRBV5-6	TRBJ2-7	TGTGCCAGCAGCCAGCACCGGGACAGGGAGTACTTC	CASSQHRDREYF
-	-	TRBV21-1	TRBJ1-4	TGTGCCAGCAGCAAAGTCTCGGGCGTCCGGGGTGAAAAACTGTTTTTT	CASSKVSGVRGEKLFF
-	TRBD1	TRBV6-6	TRBJ2-7	TGTGCCAGCAGTTACGTCCAGGGGGAGCCCTACGAGCAGTACTTC	CASSYVQGEPYEQYF
-	-	TRBV7-9	TRBJ1-5	TGTGCCAGCAGCCAAGACAGTTATCAGCCCCAGCATTTT	CASSQDSYQPQHF
-	TRBD1	TRBV6-6	TRBJ2-2	TGTGCCAGCAGCGAGACAGGGGCCGGGGAGCTGTTTTTT	CASSETGAGELFF
-	-	TRBV27	TRBJ1-1	TGTGCCAGCACCCTTATACAGGGACCCCCTGAAGCTTTCTTT	CASTLIQGPPEAFF
-	-	TRBV19	TRBJ1-2	TGTGCCAGTAGTATAGCTCCGGCAGGGGCCAACTATGGCTACACCTTC	CASSIAPAGANYGYTF